The 21 T cell receptor beta chains below were found in one sample sequenced in a study of cytomegalovirus exposure and HLA in healthy donors (dated by TCRdb to 2016 to 2017). The library was built by means of the immunoSEQ multiplex PCR assay. For the multiplex PCR, a mixture combining 60 forward primers for TCR Vbeta segments and 13 reverse primers for TCR Jbeta segments was used. Imported from immuneACCESS, the table was reduced by TCRdb to in-frame sequences with V and J called. These copies leave out some clones; in studies compared against another copy, an unresolved V gene accounts for under half, and the cause of the remainder is not known. In all, the sample holds roughly 100,000 clones, and around three fifths of those were seen once. About a fifth of the sample is held by the ten biggest clonotypes. Sequenced sample: PBMCs. Source of these receptors: a woman aged 50 to 60 in good health and CMV-seropositive.

This sequence joins TRBV19 and TRBJ1-1; a weak D match, TRBD1 (5 bases). From germline, CDR1 is LNHDA and CDR2 SQIVND (reference sequence). The germline V and J ends were trimmed by 3 bases and 5 bases, with 19 bases remaining between them. The CDR3 is made up of 16 amino acids. Written as DNA, the CDR3 is TGTGCCAGTAGTATGGGCCAGTTCGTCGGGGGGACTGAAGCTTTCTTT. This codes for CASSMGQFVGGTEAFF.

V gene TRBV4-1 combines with J gene TRBJ2-7, with 10 bases matching TRBD1. Germline-derived CDR1 and CDR2 are MGHRA and YSYEKL. The V and J ends lost 4 bases and 0 bases, in that order; junction bases with no gene match: 3. CDR3 size: 15 residues. This chain's CDR3 is CASSPDRGNSYEQYF. The CDR3 region has the DNA TGCGCCAGCAGCCCGGACAGGGGGAACTCCTACGAGCAGTACTTC.

The rearrangement links TRBV4-2 to TRBJ1-2, with TRBD1 identical over 12 bases. This CDR3 has 15 amino acids. V gave up 2 bases and J gave up 7 bases; unmatched junction bases: 5. The V gene's germline CDR1 is LGHNA and CDR2 YNFKEQ. The CDR3 nucleotides read TGTGCCAGCAGCCAACCGGGACAGGGGGCCCGTGGCTACACCTTC. Translated: CASSQPGQGARGYTF.

A few counts support this clone. The gene calls are TRBV6-6 and TRBJ2-1, with 12 bases identical to TRBD2. The CDR3 spans 16 residues. V was pared by 4 bases and J by 10 bases, with 11 bases of the junction left unmatched. Looked up from germline, CDR1 is MNHNY and CDR2 is SVGAGI (reference sequence). The CDR3 region is CASSSRLAGAAGEQFF. The DNA for the CDR3 is TGTGCCAGCAGTTCCCGACTAGCGGGGGCCGCCGGGGAGCAGTTCTTC.

The chain combines TRBV6-1 with TRBJ2-7; 7 bases are shared with TRBD2. V was clipped by 2 bases and J by 2 bases; unmatched bases: 9. In germline, CDR1 is MNHNS, CDR2 SASEGT. This CDR3 comprises 16 residues. In DNA form, the CDR3 reads TGTGCCAGCAGTGAATTAGGGCTAGCGGAGACCTACGAGCAGTACTTC. Translating gives CASSELGLAETYEQYF.

The chain uses TRBV2 and TRBJ2-7; possible D gene TRBD2, 7 bases. CDR3 length: 15 residues. Trimming removed 5 bases at V and 4 bases at J, with 18 bases between. CDR1 SNHLY and CDR2 FYNNEI come from the germline V gene. Here the CDR3 DNA reads TGTGCCAGCAGTAAAGGGGGACTAACGAGTTACGAGCAGTACTTC. Its protein is CASSKGGLTSYEQYF.

The rearrangement uses TRBV29-1 and TRBJ1-4; 12 nucleotides agree with TRBD1. V lost 7 bases to trimming and J lost 7 bases; unmatched junction nucleotides: 4. The CDR3 covers 13 residues. Germline lookup yields CDR1 SQVTM and CDR2 ANQGSEA. CDR3 DNA: TGCAGCGGAGGGACAGGGGGCACTGAAAAACTGTTTTTT. Protein sequence: CSGGTGGTEKLFF.

The V and J genes are TRBV6-5 and TRBJ2-6; D ambiguous. The CDR3 consists of 15 residues. In germline, CDR1 is MNHEY, CDR2 SVGAGI. V was pared by 2 bases and J by 0 bases, with 5 bases between. The CDR3: CASSYEDSGANVLTF. The CDR3, as DNA: TGTGCCAGCAGTTACGAGGACTCTGGGGCCAACGTCCTGACTTTC.

The chain employs TRBV6-5 and TRBJ2-3; 7 bases match TRBD2. This CDR3 is 15 amino acids long. The V gene end was trimmed by 5 bases and the J gene end by 3 bases; junction bases not matched to a gene: 8. Germline CDR1 and CDR2: MNHEY and SVGAGI. CDR3: CASSRLAEVTDTQYF. As DNA, the CDR3 is TGTGCCAGCAGTAGACTAGCAGAGGTAACAGATACGCAGTATTTT.

This chain uses TRBV7-6 with TRBJ2-7; tentatively, D is TRBD1 (6 bases). The germline CDR1 and CDR2 sequences are SGHVS and FNYEAQ. Trimming left V 5 bases short and J 2 bases short, with 13 bases between. This CDR3 comprises 14 residues. The CDR3 loop reads CASSLEDSTYEQYF. The CDR3 coding sequence is TGTGCCAGCAGCCTCGAGGACAGTACCTACGAGCAGTACTTC.

The chain is built from TRBV2 and TRBJ2-1, with TRBD2 matching over 7 bases. Germline values: CDR1 SNHLY, CDR2 FYNNEI. The CDR3 loop spans 15 amino acids. V was pared by 6 bases and J by 10 bases, with 15 bases of the junction left unmatched. The CDR3 loop reads CASRGLAVPTEEQFF. As DNA, the CDR3 is TGTGCCAGCAGGGGGCTAGCGGTTCCCACTGAGGAGCAGTTCTTC.

The gene calls are TRBV9 and TRBJ2-5; TRBD2 aligns across 7 bases. Per the germline V gene, CDR1 is SGDLS and CDR2 is YYNGEE. CDR3 length equals 15 residues. Trimming removed 0 bases from V and 1 base from J; junction bases left unmatched: 3. Here the CDR3 reads CASSVGGGVQETQYF. CDR3 in DNA: TGTGCCAGCAGCGTAGGGGGGGGAGTCCAAGAGACCCAGTACTTC.

This CDR3 is CAWSVRIISSSYNSPLHF. The CDR3 nucleotides are TGTGCCTGGAGTGTAAGGATCATTTCTAGCTCCTATAATTCACCCCTCCACTTT. The J gene is TRBJ1-6, the V gene TRBV30; unclear D gene. The CDR3 extends over 18 amino acids. The V and J ends lost 0 bases and 0 bases respectively, with 15 bases between them. Germline values: CDR1 GTSNPN, CDR2 SVGIG (reference sequence).

In DNA, the CDR3 is TGTGCCAGCAGGGGACAGGGGCTCGGGGAGCTGTTTTTT. This sequence encodes CASRGQGLGELFF. The chain joins TRBV9 to TRBJ2-2, with 10 bases fitting TRBD1. V shed 5 bases and J 7 bases; nucleotides not matched to a gene: 2. The CDR3 runs 13 residues. Germline loops: CDR1 SGDLS, CDR2 YYNGEE.

The chain employs TRBV20-1 and TRBJ2-1; D remains unclear. Germline values: CDR1 DFQATT, CDR2 SNEGSKA (reference sequence). Trimming left V 4 bases short and J 8 bases short, with 6 bases between. The CDR3 extends over 10 amino acids. CDR3 nucleotides: TGCAGTGCTAACCAGTATGAGCAGTTCTTC. This translates into CSANQYEQFF.

This clone has a handful of counts. This rearrangement joins TRBV7-3 to TRBJ2-3; 8 bases match TRBD2. The ends lost 5 bases at V and 2 bases at J; junction bases unmatched: 6. CDR3 size: 15 residues. Per the germline V gene, CDR1 is SGHTA and CDR2 is FQGTGA. The CDR3 DNA reads TGTGCCAGCAGCCAGGGAGCGGGGGCCACAGATACGCAGTATTTT. It is translated as CASSQGAGATDTQYF.

The chain uses TRBV28 and TRBJ2-7; D might be TRBD1 (6 bases). CDR1 and CDR2 (germline): MDHEN, SYDVKM. CDR3 length: 14 residues. V lost 5 bases to trimming and J lost 3 bases, with 14 bases between them. This CDR3 is CASSPRGHIYEQYF. For the CDR3, the DNA is TGTGCCAGCAGTCCCAGGGGACACATCTACGAGCAGTACTTC.

This chain links TRBV2 with TRBJ2-5, with 7 bases identical to TRBD2. CDR1 is SNHLY and CDR2 is FYNNEI in the germline V gene. This CDR3 is 14 amino acids long. The junction had 9 bases not matched to a gene; V was cut back by 6 bases and J by 5 bases. The CDR3 region is CASRPGGGEETQYF. DNA of the CDR3: TGTGCCAGCAGGCCGGGAGGTGGAGAGGAGACCCAGTACTTC.

The CDR3 DNA reads as TGCGCCAGCAGCCAAGAACAGGGCAGTAATCAGCCCCAGCATTTT. Its translation: CASSQEQGSNQPQHF. This chain joins TRBV4-1 and TRBJ1-5; D might be TRBD1 (6 bases). Germline V gene data show CDR1 as MGHRA and CDR2 as YSYEKL. The V gene lost 0 bases and the J gene lost 4 bases, with 10 bases spanning the gap. CDR3 size: 15 residues.

This clone was detected only a few times. J is TRBJ1-3 and V is TRBV27, with 8 bases aligning to TRBD1. Trimming cost V 5 bases and J 4 bases; bases outside gene matches: 7. This CDR3 region has 15 residues. Per germline, CDR1 MNHEY and CDR2 SMNVEV (reference sequence). The CDR3 DNA reads as TGTGCCAGCAGTCCGCAGGGGGCTTCAGGAAACACCATATATTTT. This gives the protein CASSPQGASGNTIYF.

This clone was detected only a few times. CDR3 bases: TGCGCCAGCAGCCAAGAGGAATTAATGGGGGGATGGGGCTACACCTTC. Encoded protein: CASSQEELMGGWGYTF. V and J are TRBV4-3 and TRBJ1-2; tentatively, D is TRBD1 (5 bases). Germline V gives CDR1 LGHNA, CDR2 YSLEER. The CDR3 has 16 residues. Trimming took off 0 bases at V and 8 bases at J, with 19 bases between the two ends.